This TCR beta chain was identified in a study of sequential checkpoint blockade in melanoma. Specified treatment: randomized to nivolumab then ipilimumab (arm A) or the reverse (arm B). The ends were cut back, 6 bases at V and 3 bases at J, with 17 bases in the middle. The CDR3 covers 14 residues. CDR1 is SQVTM, CDR2 ANQGSEA, per germline. Produced via immunoSEQ multiplex PCR; TCRdb's table is partial and in-frame only. The sample consists of roughly 16,000 clones, around 69% of them appearing once. The sequence was obtained from a human donor with melanoma. The sequencing used CD8+ T cells sorted from blood (inferred from file names), collected from a patient given nivolumab and ipilimumab in sequence. The chain links TRBV29-1 to TRBJ1-1; the D is unclear. This CDR3 reads CSVNQVPKDTEAFF. Here the CDR3 DNA reads TGCAGCGTAAACCAGGTTCCGAAGGACACTGAAGCTTTCTTT. The full variable domain, in which reference TRBV29-1 and TRBJ1-1 provide the parts outside the CDR3, is SAVISQKPSRDICQRGTSLTIQCQVDSQVTMMFWYRQQPGQSLTLIATANQGSEATYESGFVIDKFPISRPNLTFSTLTVSNMSPEDSSIYLCSVNQVPKDTEAFFGQGTRLTVV.